This TCR beta chain comes out of a study of OX40 agonist ivuxolimab in advanced cancers. Germline CDR1 and CDR2: MNHNS and SASEGT. The CDR3 is 15 amino acids. The V end lost 6 bases, the J end lost 0 bases, and 11 bases lay between the germline ends. The protocol was immunoSEQ multiplex PCR, while the TCRdb copy is restricted to in-frame clones and leaves out a portion. The sample carries about 81,000 clones, 85% to 90% recorded once. This material consisted of CD4+ or CD8+ T cells sorted from blood, taken in a trial of the OX40 agonist ivuxolimab. The chain is built from TRBV6-1 and TRBJ1-4; D remains unclear. This TCR was recovered from an adult with an advanced solid tumor such as melanoma, head and neck, liver or kidney cancer. CDR3 in amino acids: CASSDRPATNEKLFF. CDR3 coding DNA: TGTGCCAGCAGCGACCGACCGGCAACTAATGAAAAACTGTTTTTT.